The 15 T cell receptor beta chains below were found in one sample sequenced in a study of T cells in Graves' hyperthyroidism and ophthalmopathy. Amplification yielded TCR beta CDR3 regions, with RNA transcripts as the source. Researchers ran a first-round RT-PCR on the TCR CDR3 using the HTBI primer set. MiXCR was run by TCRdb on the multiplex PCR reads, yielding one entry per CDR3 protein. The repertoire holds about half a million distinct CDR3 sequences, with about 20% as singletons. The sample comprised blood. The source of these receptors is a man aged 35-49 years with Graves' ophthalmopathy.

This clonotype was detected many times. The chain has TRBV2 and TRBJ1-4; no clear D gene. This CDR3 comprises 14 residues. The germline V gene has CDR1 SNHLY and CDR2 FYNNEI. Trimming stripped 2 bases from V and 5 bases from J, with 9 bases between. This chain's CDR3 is CASSERSSNEKLFF. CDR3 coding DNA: TGTGCCAGCAGTGAAAGATCCAGCAATGAAAAACTGTTTTTT.

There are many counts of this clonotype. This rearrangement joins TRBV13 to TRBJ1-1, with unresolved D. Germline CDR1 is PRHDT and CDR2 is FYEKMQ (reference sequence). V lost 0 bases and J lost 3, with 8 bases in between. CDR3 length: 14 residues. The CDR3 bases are TGTGCCAGCAGCTTAGGCGGAAGCGACACTGAAGCTTTCTTT. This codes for CASSLGGSDTEAFF.

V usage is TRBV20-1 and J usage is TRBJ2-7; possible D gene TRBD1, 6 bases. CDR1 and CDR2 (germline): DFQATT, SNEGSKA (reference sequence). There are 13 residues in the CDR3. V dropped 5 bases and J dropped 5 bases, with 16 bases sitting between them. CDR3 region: CSAELQGIHEQYF. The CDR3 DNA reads TGCAGTGCTGAACTACAGGGTATCCACGAGCAGTACTTC.

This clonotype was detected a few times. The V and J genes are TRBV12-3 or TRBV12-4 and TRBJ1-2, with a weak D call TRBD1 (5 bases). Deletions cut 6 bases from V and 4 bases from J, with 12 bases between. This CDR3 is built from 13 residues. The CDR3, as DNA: TGTGCCAGCAGCCCGTTAAGGGGCTATGGCTACACCTTC. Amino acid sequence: CASSPLRGYGYTF.

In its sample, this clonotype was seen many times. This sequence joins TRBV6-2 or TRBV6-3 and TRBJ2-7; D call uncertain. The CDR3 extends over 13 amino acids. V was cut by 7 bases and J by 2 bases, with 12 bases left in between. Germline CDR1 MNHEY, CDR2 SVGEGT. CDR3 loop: CASIRDPTYEQYF. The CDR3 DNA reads TGTGCCAGCATTCGAGACCCGACCTACGAGCAGTACTTC.

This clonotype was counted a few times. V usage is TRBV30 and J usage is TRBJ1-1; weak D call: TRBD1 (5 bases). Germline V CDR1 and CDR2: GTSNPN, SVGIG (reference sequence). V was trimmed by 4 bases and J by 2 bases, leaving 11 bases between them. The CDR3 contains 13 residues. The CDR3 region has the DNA TGTGCCTGGAAGGTCGACAGAAACACTGAAGCTTTCTTT. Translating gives CAWKVDRNTEAFF.

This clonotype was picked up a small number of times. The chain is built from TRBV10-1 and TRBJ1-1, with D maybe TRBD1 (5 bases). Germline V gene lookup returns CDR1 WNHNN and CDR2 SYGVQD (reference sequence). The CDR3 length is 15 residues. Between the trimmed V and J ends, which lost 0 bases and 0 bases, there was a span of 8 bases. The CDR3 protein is CASSESGALNTEAFF. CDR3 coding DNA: TGCGCCAGCAGTGAGTCAGGGGCGTTGAACACTGAAGCTTTCTTT.

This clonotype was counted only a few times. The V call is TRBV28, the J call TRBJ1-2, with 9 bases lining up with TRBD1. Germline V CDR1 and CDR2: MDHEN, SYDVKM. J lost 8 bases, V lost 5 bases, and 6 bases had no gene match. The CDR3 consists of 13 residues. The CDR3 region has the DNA TGTGCCAGCAGTCCACCCACAGGGGGCGGCTACACCTTC. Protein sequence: CASSPPTGGGYTF.

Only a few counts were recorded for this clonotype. Here the CDR3 DNA reads TGTGCCAGCACCCCTCAGGGGCACTACGAGCAGTACTTC. As protein: CASTPQGHYEQYF. The chain employs TRBV6-1 and TRBJ2-7, with D tentatively TRBD1 (6 bases). V was clipped by 7 bases and J by 3 bases, with 13 bases between them. Germline V CDR1 and CDR2: MNHNS, SASEGT. The length of the CDR3 is 13 residues.

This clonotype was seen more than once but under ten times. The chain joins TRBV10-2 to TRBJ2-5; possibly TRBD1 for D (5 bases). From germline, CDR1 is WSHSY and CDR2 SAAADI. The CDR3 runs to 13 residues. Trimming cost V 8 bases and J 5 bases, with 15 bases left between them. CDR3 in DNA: TGCGCCAGCCAAGGACGCGCAGGGGAGACCCAGTACTTC. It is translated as CASQGRAGETQYF.

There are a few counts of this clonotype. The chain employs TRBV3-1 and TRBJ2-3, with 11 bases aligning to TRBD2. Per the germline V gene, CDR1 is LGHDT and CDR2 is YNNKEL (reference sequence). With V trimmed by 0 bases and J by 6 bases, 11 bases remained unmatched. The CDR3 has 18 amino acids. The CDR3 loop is CASSQEPSGGPPGDTQYF. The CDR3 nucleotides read TGTGCCAGCAGCCAAGAACCTAGCGGGGGGCCCCCCGGGGATACGCAGTATTTT.

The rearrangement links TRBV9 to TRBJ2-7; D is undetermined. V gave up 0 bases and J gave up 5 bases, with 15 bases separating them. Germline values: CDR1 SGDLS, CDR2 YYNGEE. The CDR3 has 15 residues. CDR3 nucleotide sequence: TGTGCCAGCAGCGTAGATGGTATGAGAGGAAACGAGCAGTACTTC. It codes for CASSVDGMRGNEQYF.

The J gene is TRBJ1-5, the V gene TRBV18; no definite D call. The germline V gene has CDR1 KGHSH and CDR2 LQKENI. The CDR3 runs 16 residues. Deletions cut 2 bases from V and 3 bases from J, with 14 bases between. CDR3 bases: TGTGCCAGCTCACCATCTGTGGTAGGGTCCAATCAGCCCCAGCATTTT. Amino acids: CASSPSVVGSNQPQHF.

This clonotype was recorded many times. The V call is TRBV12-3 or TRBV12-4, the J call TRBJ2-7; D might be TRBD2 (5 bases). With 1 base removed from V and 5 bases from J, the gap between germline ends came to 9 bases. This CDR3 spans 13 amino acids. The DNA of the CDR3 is TGTGCCAGCAGTTTAGGAGGGTCCAACGAGCAGTACTTC. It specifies CASSLGGSNEQYF.

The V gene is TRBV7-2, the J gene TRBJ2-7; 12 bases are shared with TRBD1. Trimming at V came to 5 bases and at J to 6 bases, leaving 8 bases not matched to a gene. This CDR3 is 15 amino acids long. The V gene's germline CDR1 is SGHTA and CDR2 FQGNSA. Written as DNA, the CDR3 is TGTGCCAGCAGCGCAGACCGGGACAGGGGGCGCGAGCAGTACTTC. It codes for CASSADRDRGREQYF.